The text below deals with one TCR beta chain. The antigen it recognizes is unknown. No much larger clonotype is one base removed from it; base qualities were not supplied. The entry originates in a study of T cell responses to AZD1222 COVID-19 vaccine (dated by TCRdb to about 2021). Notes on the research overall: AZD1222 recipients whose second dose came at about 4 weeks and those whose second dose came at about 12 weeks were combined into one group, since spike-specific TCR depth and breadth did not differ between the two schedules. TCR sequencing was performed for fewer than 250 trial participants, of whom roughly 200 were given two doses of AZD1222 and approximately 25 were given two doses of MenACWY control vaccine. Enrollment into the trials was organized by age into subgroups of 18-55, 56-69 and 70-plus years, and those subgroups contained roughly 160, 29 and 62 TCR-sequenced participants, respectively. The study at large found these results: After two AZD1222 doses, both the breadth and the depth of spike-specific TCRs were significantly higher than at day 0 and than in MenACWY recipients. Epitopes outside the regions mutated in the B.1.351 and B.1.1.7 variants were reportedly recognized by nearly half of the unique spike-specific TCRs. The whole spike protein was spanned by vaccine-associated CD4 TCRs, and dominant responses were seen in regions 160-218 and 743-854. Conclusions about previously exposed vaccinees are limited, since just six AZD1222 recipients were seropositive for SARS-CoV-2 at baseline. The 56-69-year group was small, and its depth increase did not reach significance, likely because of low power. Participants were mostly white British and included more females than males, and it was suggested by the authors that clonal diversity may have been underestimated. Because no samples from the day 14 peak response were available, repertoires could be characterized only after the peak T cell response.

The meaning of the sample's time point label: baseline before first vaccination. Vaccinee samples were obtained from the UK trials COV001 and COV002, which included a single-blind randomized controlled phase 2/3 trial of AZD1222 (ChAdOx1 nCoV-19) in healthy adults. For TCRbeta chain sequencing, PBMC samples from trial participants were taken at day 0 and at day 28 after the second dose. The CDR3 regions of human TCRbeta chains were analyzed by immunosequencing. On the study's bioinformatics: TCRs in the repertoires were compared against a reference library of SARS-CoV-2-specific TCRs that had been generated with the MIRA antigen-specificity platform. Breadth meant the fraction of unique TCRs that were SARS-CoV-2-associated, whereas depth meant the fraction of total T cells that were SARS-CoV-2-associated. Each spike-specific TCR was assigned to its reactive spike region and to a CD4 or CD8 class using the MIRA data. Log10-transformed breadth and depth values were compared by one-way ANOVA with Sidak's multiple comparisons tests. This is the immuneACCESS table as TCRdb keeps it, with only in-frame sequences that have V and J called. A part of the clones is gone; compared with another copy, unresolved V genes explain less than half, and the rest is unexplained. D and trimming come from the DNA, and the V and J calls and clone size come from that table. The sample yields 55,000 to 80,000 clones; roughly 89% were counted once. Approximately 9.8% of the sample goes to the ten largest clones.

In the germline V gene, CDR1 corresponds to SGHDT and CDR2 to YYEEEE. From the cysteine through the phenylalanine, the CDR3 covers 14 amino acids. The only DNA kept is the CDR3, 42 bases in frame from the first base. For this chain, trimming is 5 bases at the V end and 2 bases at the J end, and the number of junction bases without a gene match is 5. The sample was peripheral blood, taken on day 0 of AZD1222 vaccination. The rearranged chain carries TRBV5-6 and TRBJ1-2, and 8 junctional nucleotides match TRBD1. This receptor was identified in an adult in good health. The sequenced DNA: TGTGCCAGCAGTAGGACAGGGCAAAACTATGGCTACACCTTC. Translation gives CASSRTGQNYGYTF.